A selection of T cell receptor beta chains follows, all from one sample in a study of human T cells and chemical hapten exposure. One entry per CDR3 protein results from TCRdb running MiXCR on the RACE reads. The sample carries some 190,000 distinct CDR3 sequences, around 22% recorded once. The sample was whole blood, taken in connection with sensitization to the hapten diphenylcyclopropenone (DPC). The receptor source for this set is a woman aged 50 to 60 with alopecia areata. Some clones in this sample may be carry-over from other donors' samples. Both conserved end residues are part of each CDR3. Each record gives: D gene, J gene, clone size, V gene, CDR3 protein. D genes are given only for firm matches. Clone size is given for some rows only: seen once, a few or many times, or a class if the clone is expanded.

>TRBD2|TRBJ2-5|few|TRBV6-5
CASSYTSGSETQYF
>NA|TRBJ2-3|many|TRBV20-1
CSARDLFLADTQYF
>TRBD1|TRBJ2-3|many|TRBV29-1
CSVERTGGDTQYF
>NA|TRBJ1-1|NA|TRBV12-3/TRBV12-4
CASSLERSEAFF
>NA|TRBJ2-1|few|TRBV18
CASSRELDNEQFF
>TRBD1|TRBJ2-2|few|TRBV3-1
CASSQAVVWDSGELFF
>NA|TRBJ1-1|few|TRBV27
CASSLWGADTEAFF
>TRBD1|TRBJ2-3|NA|TRBV20-1
CSAQGGGQGTDTQYF
>TRBD1|TRBJ2-3|NA|TRBV11-2
CASSSSRDRGLTDTQYF
>TRBD1|TRBJ1-5|NA|TRBV6-1
CASSGTGFNQPQHF
>NA|TRBJ2-1|few|TRBV18
CASSPALGQVNEQFF
>TRBD2|TRBJ2-3|NA|TRBV5-1
CASSIYSGATDTQYF
>NA|TRBJ1-1|NA|TRBV20-1
CSAIRHQGTEAFF
>NA|TRBJ2-1|few|TRBV29-1
CSVEGNNEQFF
>NA|TRBJ2-3|once|TRBV20-1
CSARGGSWADTQYF
>NA|TRBJ2-1|NA|TRBV12-3/TRBV12-4
CASSLSGSLGNEQFF
>NA|TRBJ2-1|once|TRBV29-1
CSVVSQEINEQFF
>NA|TRBJ2-3|NA|TRBV29-1
CSVEGGGRGTDTQYF
>TRBD2|TRBJ2-7|few|TRBV10-3
CAISGLGLGSGYEQYF
>NA|TRBJ1-4|NA|TRBV29-1
CSVVGAEIEKLFF
>NA|TRBJ1-4|few|TRBV10-2
CASSDSGPLNEKLFF
>NA|TRBJ2-2|few|TRBV29-1
CSVGLAWAGELFF
>NA|TRBJ1-1|NA|TRBV11-3
CASSLGVSTEAFF
>TRBD2|TRBJ2-3|few|TRBV6-2/TRBV6-3
CASSSGRASDTQYF
>NA|TRBJ1-1|NA|TRBV21-1
CASLGRWGTEAFF
>NA|TRBJ2-3|many|TRBV7-2
CASSPRLGPDTQYF
>NA|TRBJ1-2|NA|TRBV7-2
CASSERQVHGYTF
>NA|TRBJ1-1|NA|TRBV12-3/TRBV12-4
CASSFGENTEAFF
>TRBD2|TRBJ2-1|many|TRBV7-2
CASSFTSGIYNEQFF
>TRBD2|TRBJ2-7|NA|TRBV28
CASSPPRPGLAGSAYEQYF
>TRBD2|TRBJ2-7|few|TRBV28
CASTLGGLAVREQYF
>TRBD1|TRBJ2-7|few|TRBV29-1
CSVAGVGGGEQYF
>TRBD2|TRBJ2-3|NA|TRBV13
CASSHTSGLARTDTQYF
>NA|TRBJ2-5|many|TRBV4-1
CASSQVMTPQETQYF
>TRBD2|TRBJ2-7|few|TRBV9
CASSVEAGVLSHEQYF
>NA|TRBJ2-3|NA|TRBV7-6
CASSPRRGRGLGTDTQYF
>NA|TRBJ1-1|NA|TRBV18
CASSPPAMNTEAFF
>NA|TRBJ1-3|NA|TRBV2
CASSGPAGNTIYF
>NA|TRBJ1-3|few|TRBV6-5
CASSHPGSSGNTIYF
>NA|TRBJ1-2|few|TRBV20-1
CSASAGTNYGYTF
>TRBD2|TRBJ2-2|NA|TRBV11-2
CASSFRPPGLAGLSYTGELFF
>TRBD2|TRBJ2-1|few|TRBV7-9
CASSRLRASGSLVQNEQFF
>TRBD1|TRBJ1-6|NA|TRBV20-1
CSAREELGTGLSPLHF
>TRBD2|TRBJ2-2|few|TRBV10-3
CAISEGLAEYTGELFF
>NA|TRBJ2-7|few|TRBV21-1
CALIRDSRGLAYEQYF
>NA|TRBJ2-5|NA|TRBV3-1
CASRPWAKETQYF
>TRBD1|TRBJ1-2|NA|TRBV19
CASGDPGQGAAGYTF
>TRBD2|TRBJ2-7|NA|TRBV4-2
CASSQGLAGIYEQYF
>NA|TRBJ2-3|NA|TRBV7-9
CASSSYRETDTQYF
>TRBD2|TRBJ2-1|NA|TRBV11-2
CASSYGPGLVDNEQFF